These 19 T cell receptor beta chains were all obtained from the same sample, sequenced in a study of shared clonotypes between healthy human individuals. Assay: immunoSEQ multiplex PCR; the TCRdb copy retains only in-frame clones and omits some. The data show around 1,100,000 clones, around three quarters seen once. Sequences were obtained from memory CD4+ T cells from PBMCs. Subset denoted: CD45RA-negative fraction. These receptors all stem from a man aged 18 to 29 in good health. Some clones in this sample may be carry-over from other donors' samples.

The table lists this clone with a count of one. The rearrangement joins TRBV27 to TRBJ2-1, with 14 bases matching TRBD2. Germline trimming cut 6 bases from V and 6 bases from J; bases unmatched to any gene: 19. Germline V gene sequence: CDR1 MNHEY, CDR2 SMNVEV (reference sequence). The CDR3 totals 20 residues. CDR3 in amino acids: CASSPRGTSGSKGLGNEQFF. The CDR3 DNA follows: TGTGCCAGCAGCCCCCGCGGGACTAGCGGGAGTAAGGGACTGGGCAATGAGCAGTTCTTC.

The chain carries TRBV18 and TRBJ1-1; 8 positions match TRBD1. The CDR3 is 16 amino acids. Per the germline V gene, CDR1 is KGHSH and CDR2 is LQKENI. The V gene end was trimmed by 6 bases and the J gene end by 5 bases; junction bases not matched to a gene: 14. CDR3 in amino acids: CASSGDRGHSGTEAFF. DNA of the CDR3: TGTGCCAGCTCCGGAGACAGGGGACATTCGGGTACTGAAGCTTTCTTT.

The chain is built from TRBV6-1 and TRBJ2-7; D is uncertain. The CDR3 contains 14 residues. The V gene lost 5 bases and the J gene lost 3 bases, with 14 bases spanning the gap. CDR1 MNHNS and CDR2 SASEGT come from the germline V gene. This chain's CDR3 is CASSPLLVSYEQYF. In DNA, the CDR3 is TGTGCCAGCAGTCCTTTACTGGTTAGCTACGAGCAGTACTTC.

The count of this clone is one. This chain uses TRBV19 with TRBJ2-5; D perhaps matches TRBD1 (6 bases). CDR1 and CDR2 from the germline V gene are LNHDA and SQIVND (reference sequence). The CDR3 has 16 residues. V shed 5 bases and J shed 4 bases, with 20 bases lying between them. The CDR3 loop reads CASSSPPQGMGETQYF. DNA of the CDR3: TGTGCCAGTAGTTCCCCCCCGCAGGGGATGGGAGAGACCCAGTACTTC.

The chain couples TRBV19 to TRBJ2-1; 12 nucleotides match TRBD2. V was pared by 6 bases and J by 4 bases, with 10 bases of the junction left unmatched. Germline V gene data show CDR1 as LNHDA and CDR2 as SQIVND (reference sequence). The CDR3 totals 17 residues. CDR3 DNA: TGTGCCAGTAGAAAACTTACTAGCGGGGGGAAATACAATGAGCAGTTCTTC. The encoded protein is CASRKLTSGGKYNEQFF.

This clone was seen more than once but under ten times. The chain joins TRBV7-9 to TRBJ2-7; D is perhaps TRBD1 (6 bases). V lost 5 bases to trimming and J lost 4 bases, with 18 bases between them. CDR1 and CDR2 (germline): SEHNR, FQNEAQ (reference sequence). CDR3 length: 15 amino acids. The CDR3 sequence: CASSPHREMGYEQYF. CDR3 sequence (DNA): TGTGCCAGCAGCCCTCACAGGGAAATGGGATACGAGCAGTACTTC. Drawing the rest from reference TRBV7-9 and TRBJ2-7, the complete variable domain is DTGVSQNPRHKITKRGQNVTFRCDPISEHNRLYWYRQTLGQGPEFLTYFQNEAQLEKSRLLSDRFSAERPKGSFSTLEIQRTEQGDSAMYLCASSPHREMGYEQYFGPGTRLTVT.

This rearrangement joins TRBV25-1 to TRBJ2-7; TRBD2 is a possible D gene (6 bases). CDR3 length: 14 amino acids. The germline CDR1 and CDR2 sequences are MGHDK and SYGVNS. Trimming removed 4 bases at V and 2 bases at J, with 12 bases between. The CDR3 bases are TGTGCCAGCAGTGGGCGCGGGGCACCCTACGAGCAGTACTTC. Translation: CASSGRGAPYEQYF.

This clone was detected a few times. The chain joins TRBV6-6 to TRBJ1-2; D might be TRBD1 (6 bases). Trimming cost V 5 bases and J 5 bases, with 15 bases left between them. CDR1 and CDR2 (germline): MNHNY, SVGAGI (reference sequence). The CDR3 totals 14 residues. Written as DNA, the CDR3 is TGTGCCAGCAGTCCCGGGACAATCCTTTATGGCTACACCTTC. Its protein is CASSPGTILYGYTF.

A few counts support this clone. V usage is TRBV4-3 and J usage is TRBJ2-5, with 8 positions matching TRBD1. This CDR3 comprises 16 residues. The V gene's germline CDR1 is LGHNA and CDR2 YSLEER. V lost 4 bases and J lost 2; bases outside the gene matches: 9. This CDR3 is CASSRTTGTGQETQYF. In nucleotides, the CDR3 is TGCGCCAGCAGCCGGACGACCGGGACAGGACAAGAGACCCAGTACTTC.

This chain connects TRBV5-1 to TRBJ2-5; TRBD2 aligns across 7 bases. The end of the DNA aligns better with TRBJ2-7, so the J call may be wrong. The germline V gene has CDR1 SGHRS and CDR2 YFSETQ. This CDR3 contains 14 residues. The CDR3, as DNA: TGCGCCAGCAGCTTAGGACTAGTCTCCTACGAGCAGTACTTC. This encodes CASSLGLVSYEQYF.

The chain links TRBV9 to TRBJ2-3; possibly TRBD1 or TRBD2 for D (5 bases each). The length of the CDR3 is 16 residues. V lost 3 bases and J 4 bases, leaving 18 bases between the germline ends. Germline loops: CDR1 SGDLS, CDR2 YYNGEE. For the CDR3, the DNA is TGTGCCAGCAGCGATGGGACGTATGCCCTCGCAGATACGCAGTATTTT. Translated: CASSDGTYALADTQYF.

The gene calls are TRBV27 and TRBJ1-5; TRBD1 agrees at 11 bases. The CDR3 runs to 16 residues. Trimming took 5 bases from V and 0 from J; bases not matched to a gene: 3. Germline loops: CDR1 MNHEY, CDR2 SMNVEV (reference sequence). CDR3 residues: CASSGDRGYSNQPQHF. As DNA, the CDR3 is TGTGCCAGCAGTGGGGACAGGGGGTATAGCAATCAGCCCCAGCATTTT.

V gene TRBV9 combines with J gene TRBJ1-4; D is ambiguous. Germline V gene lookup returns CDR1 SGDLS and CDR2 YYNGEE. This CDR3 comprises 16 residues. V lost 0 bases and J lost 3, with 12 bases in between. The CDR3 sequence: CASSVGSRSSNEKLFF. CDR3 coding DNA: TGTGCCAGCAGCGTAGGGTCAAGGTCGTCTAATGAAAAACTGTTTTTT.

The rearrangement joins TRBV28 to TRBJ1-5; 9 nucleotides line up with TRBD1. This CDR3 has 15 residues. Germline loops: CDR1 MDHEN, CDR2 SYDVKM. Trimming took 6 bases from V and 6 from J; bases not matched to a gene: 9. In nucleotides, the CDR3 is TGTGCCAGCAGCTCCGAGGGACAGGGAATTCAGCCCCAGCATTTT. Encoded protein: CASSSEGQGIQPQHF.

The V call is TRBV28, the J call TRBJ2-1, with D tentatively TRBD2 (6 bases). This CDR3 is built from 14 residues. Per the germline V gene, CDR1 is MDHEN and CDR2 is SYDVKM. Trimming left V 6 bases short and J 2 bases short, with 11 bases between. The CDR3 sequence is CASRTGGPYNEQFF. The CDR3 DNA is TGTGCCAGCAGGACCGGAGGGCCCTACAATGAGCAGTTCTTC.

For the CDR3, the DNA is TGTGCCAGCAGCCTCGCTTCCCGACCGATGGACGAAGCCTACGAGCAGTACTTC. Protein product: CASSLASRPMDEAYEQYF. This chain links TRBV11-1 with TRBJ2-7; D unclear. Germline CDR1 and CDR2: SGHAT and FQDESV (reference sequence). This CDR3 spans 18 amino acids. Trimming took 5 bases from V and 2 from J, leaving 25 bases between them.

This chain connects TRBV2 to TRBJ2-1; 9 bases fit TRBD2. The CDR3 covers 17 residues. V dropped 7 bases and J dropped 4; count of bases not matched to a gene: 14. Germline V gene sequence: CDR1 SNHLY, CDR2 FYNNEI. CDR3 loop: CASMDTTSGGEYNEQFF. The DNA for the CDR3 is TGTGCCAGCATGGATACGACTAGCGGAGGGGAGTACAATGAGCAGTTCTTC.

The genes are TRBV7-9 and TRBJ2-3; D unclear. Germline CDR1 reads SEHNR; CDR2 reads FQNEAQ (reference sequence). Trimming removed 5 bases from V and 2 bases from J, with 11 bases in between. This CDR3 spans 14 amino acids. CDR3 region: CASSHPSVTDTQYF. The CDR3, as DNA: TGTGCCAGCAGCCACCCGTCTGTCACAGATACGCAGTATTTT. Full variable domain (outside the CDR3, taken from reference TRBV7-9 and TRBJ2-3): DTGVSQNPRHKITKRGQNVTFRCDPISEHNRLYWYRQTLGQGPEFLTYFQNEAQLEKSRLLSDRFSAERPKGSFSTLEIQRTEQGDSAMYLCASSHPSVTDTQYFGPGTRLTVL.

This sequence joins TRBV9 and TRBJ2-7, with D uncertain. Germline V gene lookup returns CDR1 SGDLS and CDR2 YYNGEE. V lost 0 bases, J lost 0 bases, and 7 bases lay in between. This CDR3 is built from 14 residues. CDR3 sequence (DNA): TGTGCCAGCAGCGTAGACCCCTTCTCCTACGAGCAGTACTTC. It translates to CASSVDPFSYEQYF.